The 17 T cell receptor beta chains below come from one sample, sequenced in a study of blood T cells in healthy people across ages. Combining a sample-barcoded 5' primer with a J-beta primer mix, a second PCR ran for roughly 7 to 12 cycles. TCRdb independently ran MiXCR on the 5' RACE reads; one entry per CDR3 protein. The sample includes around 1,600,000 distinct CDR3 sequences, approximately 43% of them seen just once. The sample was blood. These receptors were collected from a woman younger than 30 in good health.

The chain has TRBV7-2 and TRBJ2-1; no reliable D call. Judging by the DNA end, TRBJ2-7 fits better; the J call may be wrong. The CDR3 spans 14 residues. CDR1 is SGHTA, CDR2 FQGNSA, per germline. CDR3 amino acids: CASSLSVPYNEQYF. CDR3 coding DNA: TGTGCCAGCAGCTTAAGCGTTCCCTACAATGAGCAGTACTTC.

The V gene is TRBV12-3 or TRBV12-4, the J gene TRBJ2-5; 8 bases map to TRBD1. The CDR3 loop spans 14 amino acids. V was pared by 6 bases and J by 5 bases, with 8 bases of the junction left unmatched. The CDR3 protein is CASRSDRDKETQYF. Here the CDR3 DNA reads TGTGCCAGCAGATCGGACAGGGATAAGGAGACCCAGTACTTC.

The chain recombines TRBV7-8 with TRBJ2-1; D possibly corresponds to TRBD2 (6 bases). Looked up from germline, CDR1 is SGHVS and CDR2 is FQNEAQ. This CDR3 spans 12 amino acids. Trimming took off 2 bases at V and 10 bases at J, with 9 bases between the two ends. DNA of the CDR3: TGTGCCAGCAGCTTAATCGCGGGGGAGCAGTTCTTC. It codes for CASSLIAGEQFF.

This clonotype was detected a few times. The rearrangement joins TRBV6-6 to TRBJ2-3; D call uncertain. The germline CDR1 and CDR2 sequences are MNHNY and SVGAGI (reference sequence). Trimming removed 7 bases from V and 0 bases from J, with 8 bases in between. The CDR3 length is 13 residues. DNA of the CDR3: TGTGCCAGCACCTATACAAGCACAGATACGCAGTATTTT. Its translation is CASTYTSTDTQYF.

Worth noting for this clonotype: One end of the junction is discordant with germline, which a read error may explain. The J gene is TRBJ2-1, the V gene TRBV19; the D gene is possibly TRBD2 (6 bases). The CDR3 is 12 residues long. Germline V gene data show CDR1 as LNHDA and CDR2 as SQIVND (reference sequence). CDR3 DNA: TGTACCAGTAGTATCGGCGGGACTGAGCAGTTCTTC. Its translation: CTSSIGGTEQFF.

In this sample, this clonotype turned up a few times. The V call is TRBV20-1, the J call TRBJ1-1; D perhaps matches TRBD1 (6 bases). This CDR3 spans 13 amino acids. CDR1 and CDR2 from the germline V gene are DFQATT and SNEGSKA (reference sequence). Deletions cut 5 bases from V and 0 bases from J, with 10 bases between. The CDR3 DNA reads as TGCAGTGCTCTAGACAGGATGAACACTGAAGCTTTCTTT. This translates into CSALDRMNTEAFF.

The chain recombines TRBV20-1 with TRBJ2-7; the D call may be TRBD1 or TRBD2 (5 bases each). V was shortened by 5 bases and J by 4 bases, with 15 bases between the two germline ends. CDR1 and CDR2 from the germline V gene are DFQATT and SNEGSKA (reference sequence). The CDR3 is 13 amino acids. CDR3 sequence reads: CSAVGTGAYEQYF. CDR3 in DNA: TGCAGTGCTGTCGGGACGGGTGCTTACGAGCAGTACTTC.

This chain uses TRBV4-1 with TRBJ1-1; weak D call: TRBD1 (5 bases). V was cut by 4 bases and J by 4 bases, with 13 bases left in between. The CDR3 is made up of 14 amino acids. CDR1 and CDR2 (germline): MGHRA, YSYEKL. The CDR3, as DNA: TGCGCCAGCAGCCGAGAGAAAGGGGCCACTGAAGCTTTCTTT. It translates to CASSREKGATEAFF.

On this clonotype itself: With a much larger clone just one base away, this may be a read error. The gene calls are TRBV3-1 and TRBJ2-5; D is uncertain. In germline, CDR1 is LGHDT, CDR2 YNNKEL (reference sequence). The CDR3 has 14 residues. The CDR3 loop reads CASGQDGSRETQYF. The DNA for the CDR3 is TGTGCCAGCGGCCAAGATGGGTCGCGAGAGACCCAGTACTTC.

CDR3 sequence: CASNNGGLETQYF. The CDR3 DNA reads TGCGCCAGCAACAACGGGGGTTTGGAGACCCAGTACTTC. The chain links TRBV4-3 to TRBJ2-5; tentatively, D is TRBD2 (6 bases). CDR1 LGHNA and CDR2 YSLEER come from the germline V gene. Trimming left V 7 bases short and J 5 bases short, with 14 bases between. The CDR3 sequence is 13 residues long.

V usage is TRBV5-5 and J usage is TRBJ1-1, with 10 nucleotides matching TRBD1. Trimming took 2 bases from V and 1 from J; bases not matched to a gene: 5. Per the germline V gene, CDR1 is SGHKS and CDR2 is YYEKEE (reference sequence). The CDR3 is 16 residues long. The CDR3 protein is CASSFMTGGRNTEAFF. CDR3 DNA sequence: TGTGCCAGCAGCTTCATGACAGGGGGCAGGAACACTGAAGCTTTCTTT. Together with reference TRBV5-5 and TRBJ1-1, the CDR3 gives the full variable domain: DAGVTQSPTHLIKTRGQQVTLRCSPISGHKSVSWYQQVLGQGPQFIFQYYEKEERGRGNFPDRFSARQFPNYSSELNVNALLLGDSALYLCASSFMTGGRNTEAFFGQGTRLTVV.

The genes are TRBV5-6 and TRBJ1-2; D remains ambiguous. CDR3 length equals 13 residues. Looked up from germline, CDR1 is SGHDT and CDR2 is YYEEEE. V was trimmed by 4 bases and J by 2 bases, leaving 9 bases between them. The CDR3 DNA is TGTGCCAGCAGCACCCTGGGCAACTATGGCTACACCTTC. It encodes CASSTLGNYGYTF.

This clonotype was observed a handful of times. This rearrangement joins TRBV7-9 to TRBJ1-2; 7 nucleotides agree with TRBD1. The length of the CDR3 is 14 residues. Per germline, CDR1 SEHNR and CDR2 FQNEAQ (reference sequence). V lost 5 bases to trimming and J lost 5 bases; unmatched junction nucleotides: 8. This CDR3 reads CASSQTGTAYGYTF. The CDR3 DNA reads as TGTGCCAGCAGCCAAACCGGGACAGCGTATGGCTACACCTTC.

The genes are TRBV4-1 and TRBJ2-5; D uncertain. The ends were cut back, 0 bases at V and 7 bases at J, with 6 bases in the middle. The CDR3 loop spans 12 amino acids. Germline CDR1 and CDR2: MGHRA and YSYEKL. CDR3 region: CASSQDKGTQYF. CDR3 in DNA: TGCGCCAGCAGCCAAGATAAAGGGACCCAGTACTTC.

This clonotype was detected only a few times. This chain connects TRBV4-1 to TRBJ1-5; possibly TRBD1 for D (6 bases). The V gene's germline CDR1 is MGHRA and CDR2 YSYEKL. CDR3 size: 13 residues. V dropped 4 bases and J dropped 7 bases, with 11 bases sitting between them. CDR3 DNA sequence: TGCGCCAGCAGCCCCACAGGGACCCAGCCCCAGCATTTT. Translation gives CASSPTGTQPQHF.

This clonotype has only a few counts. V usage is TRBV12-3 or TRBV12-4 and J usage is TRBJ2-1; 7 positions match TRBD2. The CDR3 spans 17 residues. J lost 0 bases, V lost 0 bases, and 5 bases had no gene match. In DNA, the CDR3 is TGTGCCAGCAGTTTAGCGTGGGCTAGCGGCTCCTACAATGAGCAGTTCTTC. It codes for CASSLAWASGSYNEQFF.

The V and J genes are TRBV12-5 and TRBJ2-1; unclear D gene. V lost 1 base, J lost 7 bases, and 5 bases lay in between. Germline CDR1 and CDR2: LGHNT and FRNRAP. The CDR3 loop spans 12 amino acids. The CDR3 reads CASGLERNEQFF. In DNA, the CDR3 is TGTGCTAGTGGTTTGGAACGAAATGAGCAGTTCTTC.